Sequencing of this T cell receptor beta chain was carried out in a study of regulatory T cells in long-lasting Graves disease. Overall study results and limits: Patients with persistent disease showed a bias toward TRBV28, TRBJ1-2 and TRBJ2-5.

Per the germline V gene, CDR1 is ENHRY and CDR2 is SYGVKD. The CDR3 runs 13 residues. V lost 5 bases, J lost 1 base, and 9 bases lay in between. Time point defined: persistent/refractory GD, antithyroid drugs over 5 years with positive TRAb. Generation of the TCR library employed RNA extracted from PBMCs. Collection of peripheral blood (about 10 milliliters) was done using EDTA tubes. In this sample, this clonotype turned up many times. Its antigen is not identified. With iRepertoire HTBI primers and Arm-PCR of CDR3 regions, TCR beta libraries were built. TCRdb used MiXCR to reprocess the multiplex PCR reads, holding one entry per CDR3 protein. Of some 430,000 distinct CDR3 sequences in the sample, 20% to 25% were seen once.

The rearrangement uses TRBV10-3 and TRBJ2-7; TRBD1 or TRBD2 may be the D gene (5 bases each). The TCR comes from a female donor with Graves disease. The sample consisted of peripheral blood mononuclear cells (PBMCs), taken when the disease was refractory, from a patient treated with antithyroid drugs. CDR3 in amino acids: CAISRRESYEQYF. CDR3 nucleotides: TGTGCCATCAGTCGCAGGGAGTCCTACGAGCAGTACTTC.